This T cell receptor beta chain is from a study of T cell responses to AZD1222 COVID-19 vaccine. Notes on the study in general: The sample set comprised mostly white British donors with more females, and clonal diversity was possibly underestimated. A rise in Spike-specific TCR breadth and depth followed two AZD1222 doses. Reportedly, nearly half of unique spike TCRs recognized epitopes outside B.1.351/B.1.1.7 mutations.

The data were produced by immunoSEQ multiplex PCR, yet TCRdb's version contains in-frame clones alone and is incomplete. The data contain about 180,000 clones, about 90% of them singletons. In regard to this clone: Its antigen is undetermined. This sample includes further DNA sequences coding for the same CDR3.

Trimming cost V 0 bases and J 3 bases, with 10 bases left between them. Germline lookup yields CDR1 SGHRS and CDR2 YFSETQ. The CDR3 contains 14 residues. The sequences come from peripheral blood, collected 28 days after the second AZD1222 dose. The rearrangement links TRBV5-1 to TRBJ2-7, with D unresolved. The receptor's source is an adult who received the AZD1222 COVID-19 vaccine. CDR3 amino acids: CASSLAGTNYEQYF. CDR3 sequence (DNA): TGCGCCAGCAGCTTGGCCGGAACAAACTACGAGCAGTACTTC.